This TCR beta chain was recorded in a study of graft-versus-host responses after intestinal transplantation. About the research overall: After anti-thymocyte globulin induction, recipients took tacrolimus and steroids for three to four years. Study findings and constraints: Recipient-marrow GvH clones were detected, some having first appeared in ileum or blood. In patients with graft-donor T cell macrochimerism, allograft graft-versus-host to host-versus-graft clonal ratios were high. Early post-transplant HvG declines showed an association with peak circulating GvH clone levels.

On this clone: Its antigen is unknown.

The V and J ends lost 3 bases and 8 bases, in that order; junction bases with no gene match: 2. CDR3 length: 14 residues. The germline V gene has CDR1 SQVTM and CDR2 ANQGSEA. Assay: immunoSEQ multiplex PCR; the TCRdb copy retains only in-frame clones and omits some. The table has about 99,000 clones, under 95% seen once. This sequence joins TRBV29-1 and TRBJ2-1, with 15 bases lining up with TRBD2. The sample consisted of unstimulated CD8+ T cells sorted from spleen or lymph node cells, taken before transplant. The receptor's source is a human donor who was the organ donor for an intestinal transplant. The CDR3 DNA reads as TGCAGCGTTGACGGGACTAGCGGGGGGCATGAGCAGTTCTTC. Translating it yields CSVDGTSGGHEQFF.